The rows below give T cell receptor beta chains drawn from one sample of a study of T cells after yellow fever vaccination. One entry per CDR3 protein results from TCRdb running MiXCR on the 5' RACE reads. The table has under 200,000 distinct CDR3 sequences, about 7% seen once. The specimen comprised CD4+ T cells sorted from PBMCs, sampled about 5 days after the first yellow fever vaccination. Receptor source: a man younger than 35 who received the YFV17D yellow fever vaccine. The CDR3 runs from the conserved cysteine through the conserved F or W. D genes are given only for firm matches. Size is omitted from some rows. Given values are once, few, many or a class for expanded clones.

V gene,J gene,clone size,D gene,CDR3 protein,CDR3 DNA
TRBV11-2,TRBJ2-4,many,NA,CASSLDWRWGAKNIQYF,TGTGCCAGCAGCTTAGACTGGAGATGGGGGGCCAAAAACATTCAGTACTTC
TRBV6-1,TRBJ1-1,many,NA,CASGGVTNTEAFF,TGTGCCAGCGGGGGAGTTACGAACACTGAAGCTTTCTTT
TRBV7-2,TRBJ2-6,many,NA,CASSFDGNSGANVLTF,TGTGCCAGCAGCTTCGACGGAAACTCTGGGGCCAACGTCCTGACTTTC
TRBV30,TRBJ2-7,NA,NA,CACNTPSHLYEQYF,TGTGCCTGCAACACCCCTAGTCACCTCTACGAGCAGTACTTC
TRBV5-1,TRBJ2-5,few,TRBD2,CASSLSGKETQYF,TGCGCCAGCAGCCTCAGCGGGAAAGAGACCCAGTACTTC
TRBV12-3/TRBV12-4,TRBJ1-5,many,TRBD1,CASSLGKDRGSNQPQHF,TGTGCCAGCAGTTTAGGGAAGGACAGGGGAAGCAATCAGCCCCAGCATTTT
TRBV5-1,TRBJ2-3,many,NA,CASSYSKGGTDTQYF,TGCGCCAGCAGCTACTCGAAGGGGGGCACAGATACGCAGTATTTT
TRBV5-6,TRBJ1-6,NA,NA,CASSWREYNSPLHF,TGTGCCAGCAGCTGGAGGGAGTATAATTCACCCCTCCACTTT
TRBV12-3/TRBV12-4,TRBJ2-2,NA,TRBD2,CASSRVGGLGTGELFF,TGTGCCAGCAGTCGGGTCGGGGGGTTGGGCACCGGGGAGCTGTTTTTT
TRBV10-3,TRBJ2-2,many,TRBD2,CAIKSLAGGPNTGELFF,TGTGCCATCAAGAGCCTAGCGGGGGGCCCAAACACCGGGGAGCTGTTTTTT
TRBV9,TRBJ2-1,many,NA,CASSSWWGSSYNEQFF,TGTGCCAGCAGCTCCTGGTGGGGGAGCTCCTACAATGAGCAGTTCTTC
TRBV6-2/TRBV6-3,TRBJ1-6,many,NA,CASSYVQGASPLHF,TGTGCCAGCAGTTATGTACAGGGAGCTTCACCCCTCCACTTT
TRBV28,TRBJ1-1,many,NA,CASRRVRTEAFF,TGTGCCAGCAGAAGAGTCCGCACTGAAGCTTTCTTT
TRBV9,TRBJ2-2,NA,NA,CASSVAQGGELFF,TGTGCCAGCAGCGTAGCTCAGGGCGGGGAGCTGTTTTTT
TRBV5-1,TRBJ1-1,few,NA,CASSWPRAGYTEAFF,TGCGCCAGCAGCTGGCCCAGGGCAGGGTACACTGAAGCTTTCTTT
TRBV29-1,TRBJ2-2,few,TRBD1,CSALTGVNTGELFF,TGCAGCGCTTTAACAGGGGTAAACACCGGGGAGCTGTTTTTT
TRBV20-1,TRBJ2-5,few,TRBD2,CSDKGPSGVETQYF,TGCAGTGACAAAGGTCCTAGCGGGGTGGAGACCCAGTACTTC
TRBV3-1,TRBJ2-5,NA,NA,CASSQDWRNQETQYF,TGTGCCAGCAGCCAAGATTGGAGAAACCAAGAGACCCAGTACTTC
TRBV7-2,TRBJ1-1,few,NA,CASSLGWQAQAFF,TGTGCCAGCAGCTTAGGATGGCAGGCTCAAGCTTTCTTT
TRBV5-1,TRBJ2-3,few,NA,CASSPRSEPTDTQYF,TGCGCCAGCAGCCCCCGGTCGGAACCCACAGATACGCAGTATTTT
TRBV12-3/TRBV12-4,TRBJ1-4,many,NA,CASGPGGLVKLFF,TGTGCCAGCGGTCCGGGAGGCTTGGTGAAACTGTTTTTT
TRBV4-3,TRBJ1-1,few,NA,CASSQDEGFSVAFF,TGCGCCAGCAGCCAAGATGAGGGATTTTCCGTGGCTTTCTTT
TRBV5-1,TRBJ2-2,many,TRBD2,CASRPSGGLGTGELFF,TGCGCCAGCAGGCCTAGCGGGGGACTCGGGACCGGGGAGCTGTTTTTT
TRBV19,TRBJ2-1,NA,NA,CASSKTDSLRFF,TGTGCCAGTAGCAAGACCGACAGTCTTCGCTTCTTC
TRBV4-3,TRBJ1-3,NA,NA,CASARGGSGNTIYF,TGCGCCAGCGCGAGGGGAGGCTCTGGAAACACCATATATTTT
TRBV5-1,TRBJ2-2,NA,NA,CASKEGQNTGELFF,TGCGCCAGCAAGGAGGGACAGAACACCGGGGAGCTGTTTTTT
TRBV7-2,TRBJ2-1,many,TRBD2,CASSLPLAGGLNEQFF,TGTGCCAGCAGCCTACCGCTAGCGGGGGGCTTGAATGAGCAGTTCTTC
TRBV6-1,TRBJ2-3,few,NA,CASSEPGGTDTQYF,TGTGCCAGCAGTGAACCGGGGGGCACAGATACGCAGTATTTT
TRBV20-1,TRBJ2-1,few,TRBD1,CSASGDRGIYNEQFF,TGCAGTGCTAGTGGGGACAGGGGGATATACAATGAGCAGTTCTTC
TRBV12-3/TRBV12-4,TRBJ2-7,few,TRBD2,CASSLGGDSYEQYF,TGTGCCAGCAGTTTGGGAGGGGACTCCTACGAGCAGTACTTC
TRBV20-1,TRBJ2-3,many,NA,CSAKGISTDTQYF,TGCAGTGCTAAGGGGATTAGCACAGATACGCAGTATTTT
TRBV4-3,TRBJ2-5,many,NA,CASSQVPQETQYF,TGCGCCAGCAGCCAAGTCCCCCAAGAGACCCAGTACTTC
TRBV2,TRBJ2-3,many,NA,CASSEVIGQPQDTQYF,TGTGCCAGCAGTGAAGTAATTGGCCAGCCACAAGATACGCAGTATTTT
TRBV7-9,TRBJ2-5,few,TRBD2,CASSFGLAGAGETQYF,TGTGCCAGCAGCTTTGGACTAGCGGGGGCCGGGGAGACCCAGTACTTC
TRBV4-1,TRBJ2-2,NA,NA,CASSQMRGTGELFF,TGCGCCAGCAGCCAGATGCGGGGCACCGGGGAGCTGTTTTTT
TRBV10-3,TRBJ1-1,few,TRBD1,CAISEEDRGPFF,TGTGCCATCAGTGAGGAGGACAGGGGTCCTTTCTTT
TRBV5-1,TRBJ1-1,NA,NA,CASSFTGTNTEAFF,TGCGCCAGCAGCTTTACAGGGACGAACACTGAAGCTTTCTTT
TRBV7-2,TRBJ2-5,many,TRBD2,CASSSSSGGGGSETQYF,TGTGCCAGCAGCTCATCATCGGGCGGGGGGGGATCAGAGACCCAGTACTTC
TRBV20-1,TRBJ2-7,many,NA,CSALPTGRGTYEQYF,TGCAGTGCTCTACCCACAGGGCGAGGGACCTACGAGCAGTACTTC
TRBV24-1,TRBJ2-6,many,NA,CATSEPGANVLTF,TGTGCCACCAGTGAACCAGGGGCCAACGTCCTGACTTTC
TRBV6-6,TRBJ2-5,few,NA,CASRPTQETQYF,TGTGCCAGCAGACCAACCCAAGAGACCCAGTACTTC
TRBV7-9,TRBJ2-5,many,NA,CASSLLARQETQYF,TGTGCCAGCAGCTTACTAGCGCGCCAAGAGACCCAGTACTTC
TRBV5-1,TRBJ2-1,many,NA,CASSLAGSSYNEQFF,TGCGCCAGCAGCTTGGCAGGGAGCTCCTACAATGAGCAGTTCTTC
TRBV3-1,TRBJ1-1,NA,TRBD1,CASSPITGGFTEAFF,TGTGCCAGCAGCCCGATTACAGGGGGCTTCACTGAAGCTTTCTTT
TRBV5-1,TRBJ2-7,many,NA,CASSSAGALSYEQYF,TGCGCCAGCAGCTCCGCGGGGGCGCTTTCCTACGAGCAGTACTTC
TRBV12-5,TRBJ1-6,many,TRBD1,CASAQGGESPLHF,TGTGCTAGTGCGCAGGGGGGAGAGTCACCCCTCCACTTT
TRBV6-2/TRBV6-3,TRBJ2-5,many,NA,CASSKRDFWGETQYF,TGTGCCAGCAGCAAGAGGGATTTCTGGGGGGAGACCCAGTACTTC
TRBV4-3,TRBJ2-2,many,TRBD2,CASSQRSGDTGELFF,TGCGCCAGCAGCCAAAGAAGCGGGGACACCGGGGAGCTGTTTTTT
TRBV10-3,TRBJ1-5,many,TRBD1,CAISEGTANQPQHF,TGTGCCATCAGCGAGGGGACAGCCAATCAGCCCCAGCATTTT
TRBV5-1,TRBJ1-2,few,NA,CASRTSPSNYGYTF,TGCGCCAGCCGGACATCGCCCTCTAACTATGGCTACACCTTC
TRBV24-1,TRBJ2-3,few,TRBD1,CATSDLRGTGGTDTQYF,TGTGCCACCAGTGATTTGCGGGGGACAGGGGGCACAGATACGCAGTATTTT
TRBV7-9,TRBJ2-3,many,NA,CASSFVLSTDTQYF,TGTGCCAGCAGCTTTGTGTTAAGCACAGATACGCAGTATTTT
TRBV18,TRBJ1-1,NA,TRBD1,CASSPPSQGERTEAFF,TGTGCCAGCTCACCACCGTCCCAGGGGGAGAGGACTGAAGCTTTCTTT
TRBV2,TRBJ1-2,many,NA,CASSETGFDGYTF,TGTGCCAGCAGCGAAACAGGGTTTGATGGCTACACCTTC